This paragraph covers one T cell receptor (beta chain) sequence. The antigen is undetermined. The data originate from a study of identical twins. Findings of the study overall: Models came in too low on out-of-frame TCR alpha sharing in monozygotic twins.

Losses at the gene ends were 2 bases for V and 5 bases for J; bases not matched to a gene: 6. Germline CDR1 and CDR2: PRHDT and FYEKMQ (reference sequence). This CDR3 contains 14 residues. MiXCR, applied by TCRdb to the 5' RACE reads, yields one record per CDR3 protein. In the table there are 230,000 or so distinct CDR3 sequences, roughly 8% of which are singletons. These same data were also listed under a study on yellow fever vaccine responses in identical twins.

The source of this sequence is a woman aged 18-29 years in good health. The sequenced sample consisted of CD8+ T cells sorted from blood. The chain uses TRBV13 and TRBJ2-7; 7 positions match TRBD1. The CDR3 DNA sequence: TGTGCCAGCAGCTTAATGACAGGGATCGACGAGCAGTACTTC. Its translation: CASSLMTGIDEQYF. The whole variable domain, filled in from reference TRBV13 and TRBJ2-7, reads AAGVIQSPRHLIKEKRETATLKCYPIPRHDTVYWYQQGPGQDPQFLISFYEKMQSDKGSIPDRFSAQQFSDYHSELNMSSLELGDSALYFCASSLMTGIDEQYFGPGTRLTVT.